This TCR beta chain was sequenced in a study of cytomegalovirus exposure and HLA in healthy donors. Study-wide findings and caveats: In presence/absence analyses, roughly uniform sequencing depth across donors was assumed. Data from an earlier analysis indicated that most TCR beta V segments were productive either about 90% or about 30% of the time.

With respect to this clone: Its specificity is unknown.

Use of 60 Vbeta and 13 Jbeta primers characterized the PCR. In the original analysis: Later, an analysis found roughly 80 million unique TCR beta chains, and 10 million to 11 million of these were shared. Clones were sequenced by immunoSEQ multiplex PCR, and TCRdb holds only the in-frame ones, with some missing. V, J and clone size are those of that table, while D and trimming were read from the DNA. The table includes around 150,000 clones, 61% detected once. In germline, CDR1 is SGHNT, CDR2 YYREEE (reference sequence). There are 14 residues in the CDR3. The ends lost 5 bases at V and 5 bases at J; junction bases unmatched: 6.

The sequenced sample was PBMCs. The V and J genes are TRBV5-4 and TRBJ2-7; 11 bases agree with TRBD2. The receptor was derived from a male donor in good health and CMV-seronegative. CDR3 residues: CASRFSGGEDEQYF. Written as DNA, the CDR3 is TGTGCCAGCAGATTTAGCGGGGGGGAAGACGAGCAGTACTTC.